This T cell receptor (beta chain) was sequenced during a study of blood T cell repertoires in COVID-19. For the study at large: Whether acute or convalescent, the COVID-19 samples came from the United States, Italy and Spain. PBMCs, B-cell-depleted T cells, or T cells provided the cDNA or gDNA that made up the material.

This CDR3 has 15 residues. The J segment lost 0 bases and the V segment lost 4 bases, leaving 3 bases of the junction unmatched. CDR1 is SGHNT, CDR2 YENEEA, per germline. The assay was immunoSEQ multiplex PCR, and TCRdb's table has in-frame clones only and misses some. The table has approximately 150,000 clones, about four fifths seen once; the top ten hold roughly 9.6%. J is TRBJ2-1 and V is TRBV11-3; 7 nucleotides match TRBD2. Sample: peripheral blood. The sequence came from a man aged 60-69 years with active or convalescent COVID-19. The CDR3 region is CASSSSGDSYNEQFF. As DNA, the CDR3 is TGTGCCAGCAGCTCGAGCGGGGACTCCTACAATGAGCAGTTCTTC.